This TCR beta chain is drawn from a study of shared clonotypes between healthy human individuals. This CDR3 has 16 amino acids. V was pared by 6 bases and J by 3 bases, with 20 bases between. Germline loops: CDR1 MDHEN, CDR2 SYDVKM. Original analysis: ImmunoSEQ sequences covered only the junction and lacked quality scores; filtering therefore differed. The table came from immunoSEQ multiplex PCR; TCRdb's copy has only in-frame clones and leaves some out. V and J calls and clone size are given by that table; D and trimming were obtained from the DNA. The sample carries some 580,000 clones, around 97% recorded once.

Sequencing was carried out using naive CD4+ T cells sorted from blood. The subset is: CD45RA+ positively selected. V and J are TRBV28 and TRBJ1-2; TRBD1 might be the D (5 bases). The TCR originated in a woman in her twenties or thirties in good health. CDR3 in DNA: TGTGCCAGCAGCCGTGGGAGCACCGGGGGGGACTATGGCTACACCTTC. This codes for CASSRGSTGGDYGYTF.